The rows below give T cell receptor beta chains drawn from one sample of a study of Graves' ophthalmopathy and Graves' hyperthyroidism. TCRdb ran MiXCR on the multiplex PCR reads and lists one entry per CDR3 protein. Here the sample spans some 160,000 distinct CDR3 sequences, just under 40% being singletons. Sequenced input: peripheral blood. The source of these receptors is a man aged 30 to 45 with Graves' ophthalmopathy. CDR3s leave out the opening cysteine and the closing phenylalanine or tryptophan. The order of the fields is J gene, V gene, clone size, CDR3 protein. Clone size, where shown, is once, few, many, or a class for clones that have expanded.

j_gene: TRBJ2-7
v_gene: TRBV6-1
abundance: .
CDR3aa: ASSGRDSPYYEQY

j_gene: TRBJ2-7
v_gene: TRBV6-2/TRBV6-3
abundance: .
CDR3aa: ASSSARVAYEQY

j_gene: TRBJ1-1
v_gene: TRBV27
abundance: many
CDR3aa: ASSSYGAGMSTEAF

j_gene: TRBJ1-6
v_gene: TRBV28
abundance: many
CDR3aa: ASSFRPTGRYNSPLH

j_gene: TRBJ1-1
v_gene: TRBV5-1
abundance: many
CDR3aa: ASSLTDTEAF

j_gene: TRBJ2-7
v_gene: TRBV11-2
abundance: .
CDR3aa: ASSSLAGLAGGEQY

j_gene: TRBJ1-2
v_gene: TRBV12-3/TRBV12-4
abundance: many
CDR3aa: ASSFPGRGLYGYT

j_gene: TRBJ2-5
v_gene: TRBV6-1
abundance: .
CDR3aa: ASNPLRTKNQETQY

j_gene: TRBJ1-2
v_gene: TRBV7-9
abundance: .
CDR3aa: ASSLSSDSPYYT

j_gene: TRBJ1-2
v_gene: TRBV6-4
abundance: .
CDR3aa: ASSDSPGQGALLT

j_gene: TRBJ1-3
v_gene: TRBV28
abundance: once
CDR3aa: ASSFPGQGNTIY

j_gene: TRBJ1-6
v_gene: TRBV7-9
abundance: .
CDR3aa: ASSLVSGKGSPLH

j_gene: TRBJ1-5
v_gene: TRBV19
abundance: many
CDR3aa: ASSIRNRGDNQPQH

j_gene: TRBJ1-1
v_gene: TRBV6-5
abundance: many
CDR3aa: ASSYSRGAGNTEAF

j_gene: TRBJ1-2
v_gene: TRBV11-3
abundance: few
CDR3aa: ASSPDSTRGGYT

j_gene: TRBJ1-5
v_gene: TRBV20-1
abundance: .
CDR3aa: SVTGGNNQPQH

j_gene: TRBJ1-1
v_gene: TRBV6-5
abundance: many
CDR3aa: ASSKNGMVDTEAF

j_gene: TRBJ2-7
v_gene: TRBV11-2
abundance: few
CDR3aa: ASSAYTGNGDEQY

j_gene: TRBJ1-1
v_gene: TRBV11-3
abundance: many
CDR3aa: ASSHGTGRGTEAF

j_gene: TRBJ2-7
v_gene: TRBV27
abundance: .
CDR3aa: ASSLLTSGSYEQY

j_gene: TRBJ1-5
v_gene: TRBV6-5
abundance: many
CDR3aa: ASSPLRVNNQPQH

j_gene: TRBJ1-2
v_gene: TRBV19
abundance: many
CDR3aa: ASSMPGGLTRGYT

j_gene: TRBJ2-5
v_gene: TRBV6-2/TRBV6-3
abundance: many
CDR3aa: ASRDSGRGETQY

j_gene: TRBJ1-5
v_gene: TRBV6-1
abundance: many
CDR3aa: ASSQTGEGNQPQH

j_gene: TRBJ2-7
v_gene: TRBV29-1
abundance: .
CDR3aa: SVEDTPGTLAGSYEQY

j_gene: TRBJ1-5
v_gene: TRBV7-8
abundance: many
CDR3aa: ASRRQGRYSNQPQH

j_gene: TRBJ1-6
v_gene: TRBV19
abundance: .
CDR3aa: ASSPIHLGYSSPLH

j_gene: TRBJ2-2
v_gene: TRBV18
abundance: .
CDR3aa: ASSPLTGTGLPGELF

j_gene: TRBJ2-5
v_gene: TRBV7-6
abundance: many
CDR3aa: ASSPNRAAGETQY

j_gene: TRBJ1-5
v_gene: TRBV7-2
abundance: .
CDR3aa: ASSPTGPHQPQH

j_gene: TRBJ1-1
v_gene: TRBV11-2
abundance: many
CDR3aa: ASSSREIPMNTEAF

j_gene: TRBJ2-7
v_gene: TRBV28
abundance: .
CDR3aa: SSSFRVGSPYEQY

j_gene: TRBJ2-4
v_gene: TRBV6-2/TRBV6-3
abundance: many
CDR3aa: ASTYQGTQNIQY

j_gene: TRBJ2-5
v_gene: TRBV27
abundance: many
CDR3aa: ASSSISLLAGDETQY

j_gene: TRBJ2-7
v_gene: TRBV7-2
abundance: .
CDR3aa: ASSLAGGWYEQY

j_gene: TRBJ1-5
v_gene: TRBV28
abundance: .
CDR3aa: ASSLGGWGNQPQH

j_gene: TRBJ2-5
v_gene: TRBV7-2
abundance: .
CDR3aa: ASSLAGGLGETQY

j_gene: TRBJ1-5
v_gene: TRBV6-2/TRBV6-3
abundance: .
CDR3aa: ASSYSTGSSNQPQH

j_gene: TRBJ2-1
v_gene: TRBV11-1
abundance: many
CDR3aa: ASSFWPGLAIYNEQF

j_gene: TRBJ1-5
v_gene: TRBV6-5
abundance: many
CDR3aa: ASSYSVSNQPQH

j_gene: TRBJ1-1
v_gene: TRBV28
abundance: many
CDR3aa: ASSLNRGYTEAF

j_gene: TRBJ2-5
v_gene: TRBV27
abundance: many
CDR3aa: ASSFRGSGRWETQY

j_gene: TRBJ2-7
v_gene: TRBV6-1
abundance: .
CDR3aa: AGQQGAYEQY

j_gene: TRBJ2-7
v_gene: TRBV6-2/TRBV6-3
abundance: many
CDR3aa: ASSFTDIYEQY

j_gene: TRBJ2-7
v_gene: TRBV20-1
abundance: many
CDR3aa: SARPSYEQY

j_gene: TRBJ1-5
v_gene: TRBV12-3/TRBV12-4
abundance: many
CDR3aa: ASSLGEISNQPQH

j_gene: TRBJ2-5
v_gene: TRBV5-1
abundance: .
CDR3aa: ASSRDGETQY